Listed below are T cell receptor beta chains from one sample, sequenced in a study of shared clonotypes between healthy human individuals. Profiling relied on immunoSEQ multiplex PCR, and the TCRdb table lists in-frame clones only, not all of them. Of roughly 1 million clones in the sample, about three quarters were seen once. The sequencing sample was made of memory CD4+ T cells sorted from blood. The receptors derive from a man younger than 35 in good health. CDR3s include the opening cysteine and the closing phenylalanine or tryptophan. The D gene is left open where the match is weak. Expanded clones are given a class, and other clones once, few, many or no size at all.

abundance: NA; j_gene: TRBJ2-7; v_gene: TRBV20-1; d_gene: TRBD2; CDR3nt: TGCAGTGCTAGAGCGGGGGGCGAGCAGTACTTC; CDR3aa: CSARAGGEQYF
abundance: NA; j_gene: TRBJ1-2; v_gene: TRBV11-2; d_gene: NA; CDR3nt: TGTGCCAGCAGCCCCGGGACACTGTATGGCTACACCTTC; CDR3aa: CASSPGTLYGYTF
abundance: NA; j_gene: TRBJ2-7; v_gene: TRBV5-1; d_gene: TRBD1; CDR3nt: TGCGCCAGCAGCTTGGAACCTCACAGGGGTTATCCCTACGAGCAGTACTTC; CDR3aa: CASSLEPHRGYPYEQYF
abundance: NA; j_gene: TRBJ2-2; v_gene: TRBV15; d_gene: TRBD1; CDR3nt: TGTGCCACCAGCAGAGATCGGACAGGGTTGAGGACCGGGGAGCTGTTTTTT; CDR3aa: CATSRDRTGLRTGELFF
abundance: NA; j_gene: TRBJ1-5; v_gene: TRBV19; d_gene: NA; CDR3nt: TGTGCCAGTAGTATTATGGGGGGGTGGCCCCAGCATTTT; CDR3aa: CASSIMGGWPQHF
abundance: NA; j_gene: TRBJ2-2; v_gene: TRBV7-9; d_gene: TRBD1; CDR3nt: TGTGCCAGCAGTTATGGGACAGTCGGGACCGGGGAGCTGTTTTTT; CDR3aa: CASSYGTVGTGELFF
abundance: NA; j_gene: TRBJ1-6; v_gene: TRBV30; d_gene: NA; CDR3nt: TGTGCCTGGAATCGCTTAGATAATTCACCCCTCCACTTT; CDR3aa: CAWNRLDNSPLHF
abundance: NA; j_gene: TRBJ2-1; v_gene: TRBV19; d_gene: TRBD1; CDR3nt: TGTGCCAGTAGTATTCAAGGGGGCGACAATGAGCAGTTCTTC; CDR3aa: CASSIQGGDNEQFF
abundance: few; j_gene: TRBJ1-1; v_gene: TRBV30; d_gene: NA; CDR3nt: TGTGCCTGGCGTCGAGGGGGGATGAACACTGAAGCTTTCTTT; CDR3aa: CAWRRGGMNTEAFF
abundance: NA; j_gene: TRBJ2-7; v_gene: TRBV6-1; d_gene: TRBD1; CDR3nt: TGTGCCAGCAGTGGACAGGGTTTCGAGCAGTACTTC; CDR3aa: CASSGQGFEQYF
abundance: NA; j_gene: TRBJ2-3; v_gene: TRBV6-1; d_gene: NA; CDR3nt: TGTGCCAGCAGTGAAGCGGGGCGCACAGATACGCAGTATTTT; CDR3aa: CASSEAGRTDTQYF
abundance: NA; j_gene: TRBJ2-7; v_gene: TRBV2; d_gene: TRBD1; CDR3nt: TGTGCCAGCAGTGTTGGGACAGGAACCTCCTACGAGCAGTACTTC; CDR3aa: CASSVGTGTSYEQYF
abundance: once; j_gene: TRBJ2-5; v_gene: TRBV28; d_gene: TRBD2; CDR3nt: TGTGCCAGCAGTTCAAGCGGGGGGGCCAGGGAGACCCAGTACTTC; CDR3aa: CASSSSGGARETQYF
abundance: NA; j_gene: TRBJ2-7; v_gene: TRBV15; d_gene: NA; CDR3nt: TGTGCCACCAGCAGAGAGTCCCACGGGCCCTACGAGCAGTACTTC; CDR3aa: CATSRESHGPYEQYF
abundance: NA; j_gene: TRBJ2-1; v_gene: TRBV20-1; d_gene: NA; CDR3nt: TGCAGTGCTAGGCTAGGTAATGAGCAGTTCTTC; CDR3aa: CSARLGNEQFF
abundance: NA; j_gene: TRBJ2-5; v_gene: TRBV18; d_gene: NA; CDR3nt: TGTGCCAGCTCACAAAATACAGGGGAGACCCAGTACTTC; CDR3aa: CASSQNTGETQYF
abundance: NA; j_gene: TRBJ1-2; v_gene: TRBV10-3; d_gene: NA; CDR3nt: TGTGCCATCGGCAGACGAGGCGACAGTACCTATGGCTACACCTTC; CDR3aa: CAIGRRGDSTYGYTF
abundance: NA; j_gene: TRBJ2-3; v_gene: TRBV5-1; d_gene: NA; CDR3nt: TGCGCCAGCAGCCACCAGGGCGGCACAGATACGCAGTATTTT; CDR3aa: CASSHQGGTDTQYF
abundance: NA; j_gene: TRBJ2-5; v_gene: TRBV19; d_gene: NA; CDR3nt: TGTGCCAGTAGTATTCCCACGGCAGGGCAACAAGAGACCCAGTACTTC; CDR3aa: CASSIPTAGQQETQYF
abundance: NA; j_gene: TRBJ2-7; v_gene: TRBV6-6; d_gene: TRBD1; CDR3nt: TGTGCCAGCAGTAAAAGGGACAGGTACGAGCAGTACTTC; CDR3aa: CASSKRDRYEQYF
abundance: NA; j_gene: TRBJ2-1; v_gene: TRBV5-8; d_gene: TRBD2; CDR3nt: TGTGCCAGCAGCTTGGTCGTGGCGGGAGGAACCTACAATGAGCAGTTCTTC; CDR3aa: CASSLVVAGGTYNEQFF
abundance: NA; j_gene: TRBJ1-1; v_gene: TRBV9; d_gene: NA; CDR3nt: TGTGCCAGCAGCCGTACAGCCGACCCGCTGAACACTGAAGCTTTCTTT; CDR3aa: CASSRTADPLNTEAFF
abundance: NA; j_gene: TRBJ1-1; v_gene: TRBV30; d_gene: TRBD1; CDR3nt: TGTGCCTGGAGTGTACAGGGGTTCGCTGAAGCTTTCTTT; CDR3aa: CAWSVQGFAEAFF
abundance: NA; j_gene: TRBJ2-7; v_gene: TRBV30; d_gene: TRBD1; CDR3nt: TGTGCCTGGAGGGGACAGGGCCAAACCTACGAGCAGTACTTC; CDR3aa: CAWRGQGQTYEQYF
abundance: NA; j_gene: TRBJ2-3; v_gene: TRBV7-2; d_gene: NA; CDR3nt: TGTGCCAGCAGCTTGCAGAGCGGGAGCACAGATACGCAGTATTTT; CDR3aa: CASSLQSGSTDTQYF
abundance: NA; j_gene: TRBJ1-5; v_gene: TRBV2; d_gene: NA; CDR3nt: TGTGCCAGCAGTGGTGTGGGTATACAGCCCCAGCATTTT; CDR3aa: CASSGVGIQPQHF
abundance: NA; j_gene: TRBJ2-3; v_gene: TRBV6-1; d_gene: TRBD2; CDR3nt: TGTGCCAGCAGTGAAGGATTCTTACTCAGCGGGGACCTCACAGATACGCAGTATTTT; CDR3aa: CASSEGFLLSGDLTDTQYF
abundance: NA; j_gene: TRBJ1-5; v_gene: TRBV4-1; d_gene: TRBD1; CDR3nt: TGCGCCAGCAGCCAAGATGGGCTTGGGACAGGGAAAAGCAATCAGCCCCAGCATTTT; CDR3aa: CASSQDGLGTGKSNQPQHF
abundance: NA; j_gene: TRBJ2-1; v_gene: TRBV6-1; d_gene: NA; CDR3nt: TGTGCCAGCAGCTTACTAGCCTACAATGAGCAGTTCTTC; CDR3aa: CASSLLAYNEQFF
abundance: NA; j_gene: TRBJ2-1; v_gene: TRBV5-1; d_gene: TRBD2; CDR3nt: TGCGCCAGCAGCTTGGCCCCGACTAGCGGGAATAATGAGCAGTTCTTC; CDR3aa: CASSLAPTSGNNEQFF
abundance: NA; j_gene: TRBJ2-6; v_gene: TRBV6-5; d_gene: NA; CDR3nt: TGTGCCAGCAGTCCTCCCTCTGGGGCCAACGTCCTGACTTTC; CDR3aa: CASSPPSGANVLTF
abundance: NA; j_gene: TRBJ2-7; v_gene: TRBV27; d_gene: NA; CDR3nt: TGTGCCAGCAGTTTATGGGGGTCCTACGAGCAGTACTTC; CDR3aa: CASSLWGSYEQYF
abundance: NA; j_gene: TRBJ1-2; v_gene: TRBV5-1; d_gene: NA; CDR3nt: TGCGCCAGCAGCGCGGACAACTATGGCTACACCTTC; CDR3aa: CASSADNYGYTF
abundance: few; j_gene: TRBJ2-5; v_gene: TRBV27; d_gene: NA; CDR3nt: TGTGCCAGCCGGGAGACCCAGTACTTC; CDR3aa: CASRETQYF
abundance: NA; j_gene: TRBJ2-2; v_gene: TRBV5-6; d_gene: NA; CDR3nt: TGTGCCAGCAGCCTGATCCAAGTGGCCGGGGAGCTGTTTTTT; CDR3aa: CASSLIQVAGELFF
abundance: NA; j_gene: TRBJ2-5; v_gene: TRBV5-1; d_gene: TRBD2; CDR3nt: TGCGCCAGCAAACCCCCAAGCGGGGGAGAGACCCAGTACTTC; CDR3aa: CASKPPSGGETQYF
abundance: NA; j_gene: TRBJ1-4; v_gene: TRBV19; d_gene: NA; CDR3nt: TGTGCCAGTAGTATCGGACAAGGGGTTGAAAAACTGTTTTTT; CDR3aa: CASSIGQGVEKLFF
abundance: few; j_gene: TRBJ1-1; v_gene: TRBV7-9; d_gene: TRBD1; CDR3nt: TGTGCCAGCAGCACTCGAACCGGGACAGTGAACACTGAAGCTTTCTTT; CDR3aa: CASSTRTGTVNTEAFF
abundance: NA; j_gene: TRBJ1-4; v_gene: TRBV6-5; d_gene: TRBD1; CDR3nt: TGTGCCAGCAAATTACAGGGGGCCGGAGGGGAAAAACTGTTTTTT; CDR3aa: CASKLQGAGGEKLFF
abundance: NA; j_gene: TRBJ2-3; v_gene: TRBV18; d_gene: TRBD2; CDR3nt: TGTGCCAGCTCACCCTCACTAGCGGCAGGCACAGATACGCAGTATTTT; CDR3aa: CASSPSLAAGTDTQYF
abundance: many; j_gene: TRBJ2-7; v_gene: TRBV11-2; d_gene: TRBD2; CDR3nt: TGTGCCAGCAGCTTCGATCTAGCGGGAGGGCGAGAGCAGTACTTC; CDR3aa: CASSFDLAGGREQYF
abundance: NA; j_gene: TRBJ2-7; v_gene: TRBV5-4; d_gene: TRBD2; CDR3nt: TGTGCCAGCAGCTCCAGCGGGAGGGCTACCTACGAGCAGTACTTC; CDR3aa: CASSSSGRATYEQYF